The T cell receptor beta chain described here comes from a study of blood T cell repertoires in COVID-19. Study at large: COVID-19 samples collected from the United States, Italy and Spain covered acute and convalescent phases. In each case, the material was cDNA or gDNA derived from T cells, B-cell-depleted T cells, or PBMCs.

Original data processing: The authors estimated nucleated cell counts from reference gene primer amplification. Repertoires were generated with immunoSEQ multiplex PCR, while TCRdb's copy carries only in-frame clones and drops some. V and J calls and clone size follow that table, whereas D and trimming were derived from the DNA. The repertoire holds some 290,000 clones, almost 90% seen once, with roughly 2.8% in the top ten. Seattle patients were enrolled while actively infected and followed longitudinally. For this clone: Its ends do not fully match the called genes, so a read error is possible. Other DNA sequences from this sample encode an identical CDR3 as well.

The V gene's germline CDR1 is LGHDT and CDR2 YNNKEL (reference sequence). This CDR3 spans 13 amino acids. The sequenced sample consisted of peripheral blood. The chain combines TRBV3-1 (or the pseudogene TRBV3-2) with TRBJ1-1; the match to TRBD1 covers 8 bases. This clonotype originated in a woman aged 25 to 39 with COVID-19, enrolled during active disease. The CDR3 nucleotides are TGTGCCAGTAGCCTAACAGGGGGCACTGAAGCTTTCTTT. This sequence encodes CASSLTGGTEAFF.